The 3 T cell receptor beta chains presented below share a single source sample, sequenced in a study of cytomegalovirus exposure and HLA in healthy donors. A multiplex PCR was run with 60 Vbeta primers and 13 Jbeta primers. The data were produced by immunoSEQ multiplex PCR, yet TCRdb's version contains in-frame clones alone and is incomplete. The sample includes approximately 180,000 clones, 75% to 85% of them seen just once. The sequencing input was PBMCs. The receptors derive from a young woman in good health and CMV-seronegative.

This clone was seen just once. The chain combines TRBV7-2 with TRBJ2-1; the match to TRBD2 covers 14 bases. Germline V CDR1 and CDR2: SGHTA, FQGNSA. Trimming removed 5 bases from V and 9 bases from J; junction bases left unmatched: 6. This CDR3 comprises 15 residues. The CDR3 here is CASSTTSGRAGEQFF. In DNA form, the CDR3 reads TGTGCCAGCAGCACGACTAGCGGGAGGGCTGGTGAGCAGTTCTTC.

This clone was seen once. The CDR3 DNA reads as TGCAGCGTTCCACAGGGGTTGAACACTGAAGCTTTCTTT. Protein: CSVPQGLNTEAFF. The V and J genes are TRBV29-1 and TRBJ1-1, with 7 nucleotides matching TRBD1. V lost 5 bases and J lost 0; bases outside the gene matches: 3. The CDR3 totals 13 residues. Per germline, CDR1 SQVTM and CDR2 ANQGSEA.

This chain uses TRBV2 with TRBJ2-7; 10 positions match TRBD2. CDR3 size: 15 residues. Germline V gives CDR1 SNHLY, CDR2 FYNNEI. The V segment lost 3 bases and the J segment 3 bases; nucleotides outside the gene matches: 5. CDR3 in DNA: TGTGCCAGCAGTGAGTCAGCGGGAGGGGTCTACGAGCAGTACTTC. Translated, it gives CASSESAGGVYEQYF.